This entry is about one TCR beta chain. This record comes from a study of blood T cell repertoires in COVID-19. Turning to the study itself: Researchers got acute and convalescent COVID-19 samples from the United States, Italy and Spain.

Looked up from germline, CDR1 is LNHDA and CDR2 is SQIVND (reference sequence). After removal of 5 bases from V and 4 bases from J, the junction contained 8 bases not matched to a gene. CDR3 length: 16 amino acids. Profiling relied on immunoSEQ multiplex PCR, and the TCRdb table lists in-frame clones only, not all of them. The table records 200,000 to 250,000 clones, roughly nine tenths of them present only once. Source material: peripheral blood. The chain recombines TRBV19 with TRBJ2-2, with 9 bases identical to TRBD1. The sequence was collected from a man in his sixties with acute or convalescent COVID-19. In nucleotides, the CDR3 is TGTGCCAGTAGTTTGGGGACAGGGTTGGGCACCGGGGAGCTGTTTTTT. Its translation is CASSLGTGLGTGELFF. The full variable domain, with the rest looked up from reference TRBV19 and TRBJ2-2, is DGGITQSPKYLFRKEGQNVTLSCEQNLNHDAMYWYRQDPGQGLRLIYYSQIVNDFQKGDIAEGYSVSREKKESFPLTVTSAQKNPTAFYLCASSLGTGLGTGELFFGEGSRLTVL.